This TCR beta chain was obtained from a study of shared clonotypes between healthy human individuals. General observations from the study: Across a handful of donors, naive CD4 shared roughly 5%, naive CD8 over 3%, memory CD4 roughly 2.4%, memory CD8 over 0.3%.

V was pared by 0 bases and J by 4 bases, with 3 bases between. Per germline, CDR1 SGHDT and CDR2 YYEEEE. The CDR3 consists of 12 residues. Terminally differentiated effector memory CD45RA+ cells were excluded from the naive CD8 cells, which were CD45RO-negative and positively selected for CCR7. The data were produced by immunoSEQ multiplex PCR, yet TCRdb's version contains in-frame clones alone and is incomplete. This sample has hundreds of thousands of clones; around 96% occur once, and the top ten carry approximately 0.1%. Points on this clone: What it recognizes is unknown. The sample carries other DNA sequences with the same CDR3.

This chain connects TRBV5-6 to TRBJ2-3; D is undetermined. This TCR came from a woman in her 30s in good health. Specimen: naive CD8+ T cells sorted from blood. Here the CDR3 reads CASSLAPDTQYF. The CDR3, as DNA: TGTGCCAGCAGCTTGGCCCCAGATACGCAGTATTTT.